These T cell receptor beta chains were read from a single sample in a study of synovial regulatory T cells in juvenile arthritis. Here immunoSEQ multiplex PCR was the method, and the copy in TCRdb shows in-frame clones only, minus some. This sample's table reports about 10,000 clones. Input material: Treg cells from blood. These receptors all come from a donor between 2 and 35 years old with juvenile idiopathic arthritis. CDR3s include the opening cysteine and the closing phenylalanine or tryptophan.

TRBJ2-7 | TRBV28 | CASSFGGAGDYEQYF
TRBJ1-2 | TRBV5-1 | CASRRQGSAYGYTF
TRBJ1-1 | TRBV7-9 | CASRPGQEVNTEAFF
TRBJ2-7 | TRBV7-2 | CASSLLPGYEQYF
TRBJ1-2 | TRBV10-2 | CASRGTARGYTF
TRBJ1-4 | TRBV9 | CASSVEGRTAEKLFF
TRBJ1-1 | TRBV19 | CASSSAKLNTEAFF
TRBJ2-3 | TRBV5-6 | CASSSPGRAIYTDTQYF
TRBJ1-1 | TRBV4-1 | CASSPGGNTEAFF
TRBJ1-1 | TRBV19 | CASVQQGMTEAFF
TRBJ1-2 | TRBV11-2 | CASSLPYGPYTF
TRBJ1-4 | TRBV28 | CASSPLGTPNEKLFF
TRBJ1-2 | TRBV6-1 | CASSERVGPTYGYTF
TRBJ1-1 | TRBV11-3 | CASSLDVASTAFF
TRBJ1-2 | TRBV7-9 | CASSFTLNYGYTF
TRBJ2-6 | TRBV9 | CASSVGAYTDSGANVLTF
TRBJ1-4 | TRBV11-2 | CASSLWGTEKLFF
TRBJ2-2 | TRBV5-1 | CASSLAQGTGELFF
TRBJ2-2 | TRBV10-3 | CAISRTSNTGELFF
TRBJ2-7 | TRBV5-8 | CASSSLPRGSYEQYF